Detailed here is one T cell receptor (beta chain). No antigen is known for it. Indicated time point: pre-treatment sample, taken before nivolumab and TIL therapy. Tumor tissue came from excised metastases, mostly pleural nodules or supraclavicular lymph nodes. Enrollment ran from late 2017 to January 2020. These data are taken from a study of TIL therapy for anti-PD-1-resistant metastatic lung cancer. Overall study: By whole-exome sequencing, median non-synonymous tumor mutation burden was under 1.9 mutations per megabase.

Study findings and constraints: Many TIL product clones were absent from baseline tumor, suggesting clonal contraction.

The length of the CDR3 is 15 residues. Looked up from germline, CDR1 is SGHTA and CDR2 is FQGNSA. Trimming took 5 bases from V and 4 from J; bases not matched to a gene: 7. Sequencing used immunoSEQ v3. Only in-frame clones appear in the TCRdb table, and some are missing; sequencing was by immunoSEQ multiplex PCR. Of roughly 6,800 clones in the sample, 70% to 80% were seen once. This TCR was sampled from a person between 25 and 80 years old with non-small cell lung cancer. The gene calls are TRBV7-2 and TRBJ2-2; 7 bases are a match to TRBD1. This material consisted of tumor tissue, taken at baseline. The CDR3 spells CASSRDSSGTGELFF. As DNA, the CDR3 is TGTGCCAGCAGCAGGGACAGCTCGGGCACCGGGGAGCTGTTTTTT.